Only a few counts were recorded for the clone carrying this T cell receptor (beta chain). Other DNA sequences in the sample encode the same CDR3. The data were produced by immunoSEQ multiplex PCR, yet TCRdb's version contains in-frame clones alone and is incomplete. This sample has approximately 86,000 clones, with 80% to 90% found just once. This sample is drawn from a study of blood T cell repertoires in COVID-19. This CDR3 spans 13 amino acids. V lost 2 bases to trimming and J lost 5 bases, with 4 bases between them. Sequenced input: peripheral blood. This receptor was obtained from a man aged 50-59 years with acute or convalescent COVID-19. The chain recombines TRBV12-3 or TRBV12-4 with TRBJ1-6; D call uncertain. The CDR3 reads CASSLRDNSPLHF. CDR3 coding DNA: TGTGCCAGCAGTTTACGGGATAATTCACCCCTCCACTTT.